The rows below give T cell receptor beta chains drawn from one sample of a study of immune evolution from preneoplasia to lung adenocarcinoma. The assay was immunoSEQ multiplex PCR, and TCRdb's table has in-frame clones only and misses some. This repertoire shows roughly 9,000 clones, 75% to 85% found once; its top ten account for under 7%. The sequenced sample consisted of FFPE lung adenocarcinoma in situ tissue. The receptors were gathered from a person between 55 and 80 years old with lung adenocarcinoma. Both conserved end residues are trimmed from each CDR3. Some rows mark clone size as missing; the rest say once, few, many or name a class of expanded clone.

cdr3_length | v_call | clone_size | cdr3_aa
15 | TRBV4-1 | . | ASSQDPQGAQSEKLF
11 | TRBV29-1 | . | SVDEGLNYGYT
14 | TRBV6-5 | . | ASSSQQGDSYNEQF
13 | TRBV11-2 | . | ASSFRSTTNEKLF
15 | TRBV7-2 | . | ASSLAFQGALPDTQY
15 | TRBV4-3 | . | ASSQGDTGGGYNEQF
11 | TRBV5-4 | . | ASSADGSYGYT
14 | TRBV5-5 | . | ASSFSGSPSTGELF
11 | TRBV7-9 | . | ASSFNMNTEAF
12 | TRBV7-9 | . | ASSQSSGRREQY
12 | TRBV7-3 | . | ASSLGQPGTEAF
11 | TRBV19 | few | ASSIDPGQPQH
14 | TRBV5-5 | . | ASSLDPPMGNQPQH
14 | TRBV27 | once | ASSLDGAHSGNTIY
15 | TRBV7-6 | . | ASSLAPAGINTGELF
11 | TRBV6-1 | . | ASSGQRNTEAF
15 | TRBV29-1 | . | SVGLGGRVLKNYGYT
14 | TRBV11-2 | once | ASSLDPTGYYEKLF
12 | TRBV6-5 | . | ASSEGPASYEQY
14 | TRBV2 | . | ASSEDKRGGLNEQF
15 | TRBV7-3 | . | ASSSLQGTKVAGELF
16 | TRBV21-1 | . | ASSNSRALPPSYNEQF
11 | TRBV4-3 | . | ASSQQGQGGQY
13 | TRBV2 | once | AGSPGSIANYGYT
12 | TRBV7-2 | few | ASSLRDTSYEQY
14 | TRBV4-2 | . | ASSQAGGGAYNEQF
12 | TRBV6-6 | . | ASSRGRPNTEAF
9 | TRBV19 | . | ASSINTEAF